One sample yielded the 32 T cell receptor beta chains listed below, sequenced in a study of control samples from healthy donors and cancer patients. Profiling relied on immunoSEQ multiplex PCR, and the TCRdb table lists in-frame clones only, not all of them. The data show about 230,000 clones, roughly four fifths seen once. The sequencing input was PBMCs. Every receptor here comes from a woman aged 55 to 70 with lung cancer.

With respect to this clone: This specimen includes other DNA sequences encoding the same CDR3. V is TRBV28 and J is TRBJ1-2, with 7 bases matching TRBD1. With V trimmed by 6 bases and J by 2 bases, 3 bases remained unmatched. Germline CDR1 and CDR2: MDHEN and SYDVKM. This CDR3 spans 13 amino acids. CDR3 coding DNA: TGTGCCAGCAGCCTACAGGGGAACTATGGCTACACCTTC. This translates into CASSLQGNYGYTF.

The chain uses TRBV29-1 and TRBJ2-5; the D gene is possibly TRBD2 (5 bases). Germline V CDR1 and CDR2: SQVTM, ANQGSEA. V was trimmed by 2 bases and J by 3 bases, leaving 7 bases between them. CDR3 length: 12 residues. CDR3 in DNA: TGCAGCGTTGAAATGCGGGAAGAGACCCAGTACTTC. It translates to CSVEMREETQYF.

The rearrangement joins TRBV5-1 to TRBJ1-1, with a tentative D call TRBD1 (5 bases). The CDR3 runs to 16 residues. V was clipped by 0 bases and J by 5 bases, with 17 bases between them. Germline CDR1 and CDR2: SGHRS and YFSETQ. CDR3 protein: CASSLEVSGMGTEAFF. The CDR3 nucleotides read TGCGCCAGCAGCTTGGAGGTATCAGGGATGGGGACTGAAGCTTTCTTT.

This clone was picked up a small number of times. V and J are TRBV18 and TRBJ1-4; TRBD1 aligns across 8 bases. This CDR3 is built from 16 residues. CDR1 is KGHSH, CDR2 LQKENI, per germline. With 1 base clipped from V and 10 bases from J, the junction kept 11 bases outside the gene matches. The CDR3 coding sequence is TGTGCCAGCTCACCACTCGGGACAGGCACAGGCGCAAAACTGTTTTTT. Its translation is CASSPLGTGTGAKLFF.

The V call is TRBV6-5, the J call TRBJ2-7; a possible D gene is TRBD2 (6 bases). Per germline, CDR1 MNHEY and CDR2 SVGAGI. CDR3 length equals 16 residues. The V end lost 0 bases, the J end lost 5 bases, and 17 bases lay between the germline ends. The CDR3 sequence is CASSYSGRGVFDEQYF. DNA for the CDR3: TGTGCCAGCAGTTACTCGGGTCGCGGGGTGTTCGACGAGCAGTACTTC.

The genes are TRBV5-6 and TRBJ2-6; D is undetermined. The CDR3 totals 15 residues. Trimming cost V 3 bases and J 0 bases, with 7 bases left between them. The V gene's germline CDR1 is SGHDT and CDR2 YYEEEE. The CDR3 DNA reads TGTGCCAGCAGCTCTTTCCCCTCTGGGGCCAACGTCCTGACTTTC. Its translation is CASSSFPSGANVLTF.

The chain combines TRBV25-1 with TRBJ1-1; D gene unclear. This CDR3 region has 11 residues. Germline CDR1 reads MGHDK; CDR2 reads SYGVNS. V was cut by 8 bases and J by 6 bases, with 10 bases left in between. The CDR3 sequence: CASRNGPEAFF. As DNA, the CDR3 is TGTGCCAGCCGAAACGGGCCTGAAGCTTTCTTT.

The sample holds a few counts of this clone. The chain is built from TRBV6-4 and TRBJ1-5; D uncertain. Germline lookup yields CDR1 MRHNA and CDR2 SNTAGT. Trimming removed 4 bases from V and 4 bases from J, with 8 bases in between. The CDR3 length is 13 residues. The CDR3 spells CASSGEVNQPQHF. CDR3 DNA sequence: TGTGCCAGCAGTGGCGAGGTTAATCAGCCCCAGCATTTT.

A few counts support this clone. The chain has TRBV5-1 and TRBJ1-5; 8 bases match TRBD1. V shed 0 bases, J shed 9 bases, and the junction held 8 bases outside the gene matches. The germline CDR1 and CDR2 sequences are SGHRS and YFSETQ. The CDR3 length is 15 residues. The CDR3: CASSLDSAGGRPQHF. In DNA, the CDR3 is TGCGCCAGCAGCTTGGACTCTGCAGGGGGCAGGCCCCAGCATTTT.

V gene TRBV6-5 combines with J gene TRBJ2-3; 10 nucleotides agree with TRBD1. There are 15 residues in the CDR3. Trimming removed 7 bases from V and 4 bases from J; junction bases left unmatched: 8. Germline V gene lookup returns CDR1 MNHEY and CDR2 SVGAGI. CDR3 in amino acids: CASKTGGHRADTQYF. CDR3 sequence (DNA): TGTGCCAGCAAGACAGGGGGCCATCGGGCAGATACGCAGTATTTT.

CDR3 DNA: TGTGCCAGCACCAGGGCGCCTAACTATGGCTACACCTTC. It encodes CASTRAPNYGYTF. The V gene is TRBV6-5, the J gene TRBJ1-2; D perhaps matches TRBD1 (5 bases). The length of the CDR3 is 13 residues. The germline CDR1 and CDR2 sequences are MNHEY and SVGAGI. V lost 7 bases and J 0 bases, leaving 9 bases between the germline ends.

V gene TRBV18 combines with J gene TRBJ2-2; possibly TRBD1 for D (5 bases). From germline, CDR1 is KGHSH and CDR2 LQKENI. This CDR3 is 16 amino acids long. V was cut by 3 bases and J by 1 base, with 12 bases left in between. The CDR3 DNA reads as TGTGCCAGCTCACCTTATAGGCAGGGGAACACCGGGGAGCTGTTTTTT. It yields the protein CASSPYRQGNTGELFF.

This clone was counted a single time. The V and J genes are TRBV4-1 and TRBJ1-1, with TRBD1 matching 7 bases. Germline lookup yields CDR1 MGHRA and CDR2 YSYEKL. Trimming cost V 4 bases and J 4 bases; bases outside gene matches: 9. The CDR3 spans 15 residues. The CDR3 DNA reads as TGCGCCAGCAGCCGAACAGGGGACTTGAGCACTGAAGCTTTCTTT. Translating it yields CASSRTGDLSTEAFF.

The rearrangement joins TRBV2 to TRBJ1-2, with D possibly TRBD1 on 6 matching bases. CDR3 length: 16 residues. The germline CDR1 and CDR2 sequences are SNHLY and FYNNEI. Trimming stripped 2 bases from V and 6 bases from J, with 19 bases between. For the CDR3, the DNA is TGTGCCAGCAGTGAAAACTGGGGGACACGTCCCGATGGCTACACCTTC. Its protein product is CASSENWGTRPDGYTF.

This clone was counted once. V is TRBV5-5 and J is TRBJ2-3; D is uncertain. V was clipped by 0 bases and J by 2 bases, with 10 bases between them. This CDR3 spans 15 amino acids. Germline CDR1 SGHKS, CDR2 YYEKEE (reference sequence). The CDR3 sequence: CASSLGVRITDTQYF. The CDR3 coding sequence is TGTGCCAGCAGCTTGGGGGTGAGGATCACAGATACGCAGTATTTT.

This clone showed up just a few times. The chain carries TRBV28 and TRBJ2-7; D is perhaps TRBD2 (6 bases). V dropped 4 bases and J dropped 1 base, with 14 bases sitting between them. The CDR3 has 15 amino acids. Germline-derived CDR1 and CDR2 are MDHEN and SYDVKM. CDR3 DNA sequence: TGTGCCAGCAGTTCAACGGGAGCTCCGTCCTACGAGCAGTACTTC. Translating it yields CASSSTGAPSYEQYF.

This CDR3 is CASSQEGFTQYF. The DNA for the CDR3 is TGTGCCAGCAGCCAAGAAGGGTTTACGCAGTATTTT. The V gene is TRBV3-1 (or the pseudogene TRBV3-2), the J gene TRBJ2-3; no clear D. The germline CDR1 and CDR2 sequences are LGHDT and YNNKEL (reference sequence). CDR3 size: 12 residues. V gave up 0 bases and J gave up 8 bases, with 6 bases separating them.

This clone has just a few counts. V usage is TRBV16 and J usage is TRBJ1-5, with TRBD1 matching over 12 bases. This CDR3 contains 20 residues. The J segment lost 0 bases and the V segment lost 0 bases, leaving 9 bases of the junction unmatched. Per germline, CDR1 KGHSY and CDR2 FQNENV. CDR3 sequence (DNA): TGTGCCAGCAGCCAATCAGAGGGACAGGGGGCAAGGAGTAGCAATCAGCCCCAGCATTTT. The encoded protein is CASSQSEGQGARSSNQPQHF.

This chain connects TRBV6-6 to TRBJ2-7; 9 bases agree with TRBD1. CDR1 MNHNY and CDR2 SVGAGI come from the germline V gene (reference sequence). This CDR3 contains 13 residues. V was clipped by 4 bases and J by 3 bases; unmatched bases: 1. Here the CDR3 DNA reads TGTGCCAGCAGTTTGGGACAGGGCTACGAGCAGTACTTC. It codes for CASSLGQGYEQYF.

The V gene is TRBV10-3, the J gene TRBJ2-7, with D perhaps matching TRBD2 (5 bases). V lost 6 bases, J lost 1 base, and 22 bases lay in between. The CDR3 sequence is 17 residues long. From germline, CDR1 is ENHRY and CDR2 SYGVKD. CDR3 nucleotide sequence: TGTGCCATCAGAGGCGGGTCTACGGGGATTGTTTCCTACGAGCAGTACTTC. Protein sequence: CAIRGGSTGIVSYEQYF.

The V gene is TRBV4-1, the J gene TRBJ1-1, with a weak D call TRBD1 (6 bases). The CDR3 loop spans 14 amino acids. Trimming removed 1 base at V and 6 bases at J, with 12 bases between. The germline V gene encodes CDR1 MGHRA and CDR2 YSYEKL. CDR3 amino acids: CASSQVNREAEAFF. DNA for the CDR3: TGCGCCAGCAGCCAAGTGAACAGGGAAGCTGAAGCTTTCTTT.

This sequence joins TRBV27 and TRBJ2-1, with D perhaps TRBD1 (6 bases). The CDR3 has 14 residues. Germline V gene data show CDR1 as MNHEY and CDR2 as SMNVEV (reference sequence). Trimming removed 5 bases at V and 10 bases at J, with 18 bases between. CDR3 in amino acids: CASSANTGTFEQFF. For the CDR3, the DNA is TGTGCCAGCAGTGCAAATACTGGGACATTCGAGCAGTTCTTC.

V and J are TRBV4-2 and TRBJ1-5; D remains unclear. Per the germline V gene, CDR1 is LGHNA and CDR2 is YNFKEQ. This CDR3 has 13 residues. V was shortened by 2 bases and J by 5 bases, with 7 bases between the two germline ends. CDR3 in DNA: TGTGCCAGCAGCCAACCGGACCATCAGCCCCAGCATTTT. Translating it yields CASSQPDHQPQHF.

This clone was detected once. The chain is built from TRBV20-1 and TRBJ1-1; D is unresolved. This CDR3 has 10 amino acids. Trimming stripped 7 bases from V and 4 bases from J, with 7 bases between. The germline V gene has CDR1 DFQATT and CDR2 SNEGSKA (reference sequence). The CDR3 protein is CSVPITEAFF. The CDR3 DNA sequence: TGCAGTGTCCCCATCACTGAAGCTTTCTTT.

The rearrangement uses TRBV19 and TRBJ2-7; 7 bases align to TRBD1. Germline loops: CDR1 LNHDA, CDR2 SQIVND (reference sequence). Trimming removed 3 bases from V and 4 bases from J; junction bases left unmatched: 6. CDR3 size: 14 residues. The CDR3 region has the DNA TGTGCCAGTAGTATCCGGACAGGCGGATACGAGCAGTACTTC. Its protein is CASSIRTGGYEQYF.

This chain joins TRBV6-1 and TRBJ1-3, with TRBD1 matching 7 bases. CDR3 size: 16 residues. V gave up 4 bases and J gave up 0 bases; unmatched junction bases: 6. The germline V gene has CDR1 MNHNS and CDR2 SASEGT. In DNA form, the CDR3 reads TGTGCCAGCAGTGGCCGGACAGGTTCCTCTGGAAACACCATATATTTT. Encoded protein: CASSGRTGSSGNTIYF.

This clone was observed a few times. V gene TRBV6-4 combines with J gene TRBJ1-1; D possibly corresponds to TRBD1 (5 bases). V dropped 3 bases and J dropped 6 bases, with 14 bases sitting between them. The CDR3 loop spans 14 amino acids. Germline V gives CDR1 MRHNA, CDR2 SNTAGT. In nucleotides, the CDR3 is TGTGCCAGCAGTGAGGGGGGACGGGGCGCTGAAGCTTTCTTT. Its protein is CASSEGGRGAEAFF.

The chain uses TRBV30 and TRBJ1-5, with 10 bases identical to TRBD1. With 4 bases clipped from V and 6 bases from J, the junction kept 6 bases outside the gene matches. Germline assignment: CDR1 GTSNPN and CDR2 SVGIG (reference sequence). This CDR3 spans 14 amino acids. The CDR3 loop reads CAWNKGQGRQPQHF. The CDR3, as DNA: TGTGCCTGGAATAAGGGACAGGGGCGTCAGCCCCAGCATTTT. Full variable domain (outside the CDR3, taken from reference TRBV30 and TRBJ1-5): SQTIHQWPATLVQPVGSPLSLECTVEGTSNPNLYWYRQAAGRGLQLLFYSVGIGQISSEVPQNLSASRPQDRQFILSSKKLLLSDSGFYLCAWNKGQGRQPQHFGDGTRLSIL.

This chain links TRBV13 with TRBJ2-1, with D possibly matching TRBD1 (6 bases). Germline CDR1 PRHDT, CDR2 FYEKMQ (reference sequence). Trimming took 5 bases from V and 7 from J, leaving 9 bases between them. This CDR3 is built from 12 residues. The DNA of the CDR3 is TGTGCCAGCAGCCCAGGACAGAATGAGCAGTTCTTC. Protein: CASSPGQNEQFF.

The chain joins TRBV5-1 to TRBJ1-3, with D maybe TRBD1 (6 bases). CDR1 is SGHRS, CDR2 YFSETQ, per germline. The CDR3 is 14 amino acids. Trimming removed 9 bases at V and 8 bases at J, with 21 bases between. This CDR3 is CAIIHWGARDTIYF. The CDR3 coding sequence is TGCGCCATCATCCATTGGGGGGCTCGAGACACCATATATTTT.

Worth noting for this clone: Other nucleotide sequences from this sample produce the same CDR3. In nucleotides, the CDR3 is TGCGCCAGCAGCTTAGGTGGGGGAGGATACAATGAGCAGTTCTTC. Its protein is CASSLGGGGYNEQFF. V usage is TRBV5-1 and J usage is TRBJ2-1, with D tentatively TRBD2 (6 bases). This CDR3 comprises 15 residues. Looked up from germline, CDR1 is SGHRS and CDR2 is YFSETQ. Trimming removed 2 bases at V and 4 bases at J, with 13 bases between.

V gene TRBV4-1 combines with J gene TRBJ2-7, with 11 nucleotides matching TRBD2. The CDR3 length is 18 residues. The V and J ends lost 0 bases and 3 bases, in that order; junction bases with no gene match: 10. CDR1 and CDR2 (germline): MGHRA, YSYEKL. The CDR3 DNA reads as TGCGCCAGCAGCCAAGAGGGCCTAGCGGGAGGATCCCACTACGAGCAGTACTTC. The encoded protein is CASSQEGLAGGSHYEQYF.